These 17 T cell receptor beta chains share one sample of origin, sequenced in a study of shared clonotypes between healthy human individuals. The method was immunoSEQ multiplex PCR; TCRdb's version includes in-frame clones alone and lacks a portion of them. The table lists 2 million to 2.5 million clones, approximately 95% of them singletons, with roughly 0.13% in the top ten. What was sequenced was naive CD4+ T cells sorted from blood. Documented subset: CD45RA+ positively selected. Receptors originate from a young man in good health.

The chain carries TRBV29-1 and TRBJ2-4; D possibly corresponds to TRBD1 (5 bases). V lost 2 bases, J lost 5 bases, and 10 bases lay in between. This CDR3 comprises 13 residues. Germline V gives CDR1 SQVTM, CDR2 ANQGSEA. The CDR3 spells CSVEKGLENIQYF. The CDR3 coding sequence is TGCAGCGTTGAAAAGGGGTTGGAAAACATTCAGTACTTC.

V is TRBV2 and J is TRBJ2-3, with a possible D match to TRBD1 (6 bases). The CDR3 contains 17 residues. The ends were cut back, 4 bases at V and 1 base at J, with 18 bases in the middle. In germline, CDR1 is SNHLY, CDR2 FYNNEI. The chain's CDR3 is CASSAGTWNYGTDTQYF. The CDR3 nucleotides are TGTGCCAGCAGTGCCGGGACATGGAACTATGGCACAGATACGCAGTATTTT.

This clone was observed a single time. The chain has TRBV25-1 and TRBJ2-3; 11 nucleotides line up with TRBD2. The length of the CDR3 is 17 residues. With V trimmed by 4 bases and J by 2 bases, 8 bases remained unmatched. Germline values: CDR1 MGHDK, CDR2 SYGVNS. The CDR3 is CASSAGTSGPFTDTQYF. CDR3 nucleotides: TGTGCCAGCAGTGCCGGGACTAGCGGCCCTTTCACAGATACGCAGTATTTT.

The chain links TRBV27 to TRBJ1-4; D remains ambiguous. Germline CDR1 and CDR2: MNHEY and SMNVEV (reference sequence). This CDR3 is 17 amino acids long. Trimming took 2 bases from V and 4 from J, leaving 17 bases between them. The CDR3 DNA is TGTGCCAGCAGTTTAGGGCTCCCCACGGGCCGTAATGAAAAACTGTTTTTT. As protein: CASSLGLPTGRNEKLFF.

This CDR3 reads CAWSASGSKEKLFF. The CDR3 DNA sequence: TGTGCCTGGAGCGCCTCAGGGAGCAAGGAAAAACTGTTTTTT. J is TRBJ1-4 and V is TRBV30; a weak D match, TRBD1 (5 bases). V lost 3 bases, J lost 8 bases, and 16 bases lay in between. The CDR3 loop spans 14 amino acids. The V gene's germline CDR1 is GTSNPN and CDR2 SVGIG (reference sequence). Full variable domain (rest looked up from reference TRBV30 and TRBJ1-4): SQTIHQWPATLVQPVGSPLSLECTVEGTSNPNLYWYRQAAGRGLQLLFYSVGIGQISSEVPQNLSASRPQDRQFILSSKKLLLSDSGFYLCAWSASGSKEKLFFGSGTQLSVL.

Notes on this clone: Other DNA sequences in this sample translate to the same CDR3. The CDR3 nucleotides are TGTGCCAGCAGCTTAGCAGGATCCTACGAGCAGTACTTC. Its protein is CASSLAGSYEQYF. The chain employs TRBV11-2 and TRBJ2-7; D unresolved. The CDR3 length is 13 residues. The germline CDR1 and CDR2 sequences are SGHAT and FQNNGV. V lost 1 base to trimming and J lost 1 base, with 5 bases between them.

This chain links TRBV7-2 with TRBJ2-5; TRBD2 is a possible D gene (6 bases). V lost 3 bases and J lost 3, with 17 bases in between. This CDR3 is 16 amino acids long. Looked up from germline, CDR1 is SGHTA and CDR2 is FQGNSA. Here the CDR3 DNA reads TGTGCCAGCAGCTTCCATGTGGGACTTATGGAAGAGACCCAGTACTTC. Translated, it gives CASSFHVGLMEETQYF.

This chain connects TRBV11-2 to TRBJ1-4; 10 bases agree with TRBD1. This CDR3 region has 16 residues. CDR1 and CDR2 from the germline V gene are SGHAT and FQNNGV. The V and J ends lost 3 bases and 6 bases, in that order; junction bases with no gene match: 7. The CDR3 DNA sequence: TGTGCCAGCAGCTTTGACAGGGGGCTAGGGCATGAAAAACTGTTTTTT. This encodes CASSFDRGLGHEKLFF.

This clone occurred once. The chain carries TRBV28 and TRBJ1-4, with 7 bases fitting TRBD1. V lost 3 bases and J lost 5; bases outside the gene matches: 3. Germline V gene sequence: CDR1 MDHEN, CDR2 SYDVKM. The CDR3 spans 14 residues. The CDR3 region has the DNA TGTGCCAGCAGTTTCGAGGGGGCGAATGAAAAACTGTTTTTT. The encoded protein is CASSFEGANEKLFF.

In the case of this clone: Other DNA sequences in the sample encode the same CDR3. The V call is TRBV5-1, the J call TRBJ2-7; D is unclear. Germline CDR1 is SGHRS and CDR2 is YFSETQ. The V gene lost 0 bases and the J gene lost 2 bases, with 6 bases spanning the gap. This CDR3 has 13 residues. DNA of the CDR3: TGCGCCAGCAGCTTGGACGGAACCTACGAGCAGTACTTC. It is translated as CASSLDGTYEQYF.

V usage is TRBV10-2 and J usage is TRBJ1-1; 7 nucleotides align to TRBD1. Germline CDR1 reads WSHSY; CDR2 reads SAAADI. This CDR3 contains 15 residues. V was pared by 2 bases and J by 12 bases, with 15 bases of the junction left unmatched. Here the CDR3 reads CASSERTGPLQGPFF. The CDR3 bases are TGCGCCAGCAGTGAGCGGACAGGACCGCTCCAGGGTCCTTTCTTT.

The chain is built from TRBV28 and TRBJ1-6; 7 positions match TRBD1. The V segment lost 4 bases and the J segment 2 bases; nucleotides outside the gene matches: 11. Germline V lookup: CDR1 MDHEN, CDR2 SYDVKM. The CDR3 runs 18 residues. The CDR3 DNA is TGTGCCAGCAGTTCGGGACAGAGTGGCTTGCCCTATAATTCACCCCTCCACTTT. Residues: CASSSGQSGLPYNSPLHF. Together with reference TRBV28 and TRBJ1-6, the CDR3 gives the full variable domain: DVKVTQSSRYLVKRTGEKVFLECVQDMDHENMFWYRQDPGLGLRLIYFSYDVKMKEKGDIPEGYSVSREKKERFSLILESASTNQTSMYLCASSSGQSGLPYNSPLHFGNGTRLTVT.

The chain's CDR3 is CASSHMTLGAYEQYF. The CDR3 nucleotides read TGCGCCAGCAGCCACATGACCCTAGGGGCCTACGAGCAGTACTTC. The rearrangement links TRBV4-1 to TRBJ2-7; tentative D call: TRBD1 (5 bases). The CDR3 is made up of 15 amino acids. V was pared by 3 bases and J by 2 bases, with 14 bases between. Germline CDR1 is MGHRA and CDR2 is YSYEKL.

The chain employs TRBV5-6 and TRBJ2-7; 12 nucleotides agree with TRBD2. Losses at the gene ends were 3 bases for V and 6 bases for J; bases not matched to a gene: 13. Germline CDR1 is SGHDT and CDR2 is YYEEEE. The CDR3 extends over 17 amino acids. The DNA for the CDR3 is TGTGCCAGCAGCTCTCCACCGACTAGCGGGGGTTGGGGCGAGCAGTACTTC. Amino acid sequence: CASSSPPTSGGWGEQYF.

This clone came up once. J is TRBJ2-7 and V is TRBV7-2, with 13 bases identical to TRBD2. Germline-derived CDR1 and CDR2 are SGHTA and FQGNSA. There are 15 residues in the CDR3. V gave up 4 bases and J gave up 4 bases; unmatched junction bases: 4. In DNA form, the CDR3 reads TGTGCCAGCAGCTCCGGGACTAGCGGGAAGTACGAGCAGTACTTC. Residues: CASSSGTSGKYEQYF.

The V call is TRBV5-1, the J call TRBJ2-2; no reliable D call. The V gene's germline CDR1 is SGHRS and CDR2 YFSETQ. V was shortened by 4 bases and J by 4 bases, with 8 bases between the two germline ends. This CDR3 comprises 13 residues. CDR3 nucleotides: TGCGCCAGCAGCATACAAGTCACCGGGGAGCTGTTTTTT. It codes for CASSIQVTGELFF.

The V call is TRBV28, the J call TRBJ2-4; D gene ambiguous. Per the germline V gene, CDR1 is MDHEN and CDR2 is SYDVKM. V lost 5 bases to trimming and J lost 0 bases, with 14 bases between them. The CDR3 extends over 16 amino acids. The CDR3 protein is CASSPLSLLAKNIQYF. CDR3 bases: TGTGCCAGCAGTCCCCTTTCATTACTAGCCAAAAACATTCAGTACTTC.